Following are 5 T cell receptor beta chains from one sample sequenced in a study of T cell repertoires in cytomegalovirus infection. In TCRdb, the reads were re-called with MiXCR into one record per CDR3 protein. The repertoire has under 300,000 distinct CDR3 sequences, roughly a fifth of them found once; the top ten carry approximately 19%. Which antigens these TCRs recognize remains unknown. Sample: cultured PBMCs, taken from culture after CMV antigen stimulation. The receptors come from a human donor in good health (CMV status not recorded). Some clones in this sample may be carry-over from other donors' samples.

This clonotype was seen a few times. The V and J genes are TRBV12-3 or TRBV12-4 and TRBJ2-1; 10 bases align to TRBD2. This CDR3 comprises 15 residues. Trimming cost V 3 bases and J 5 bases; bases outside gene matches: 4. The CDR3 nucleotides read TGTGCCAGCAGTTTGTTACTAGCGGGAAACAATGAGCAGTTCTTC. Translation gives CASSLLLAGNNEQFF.

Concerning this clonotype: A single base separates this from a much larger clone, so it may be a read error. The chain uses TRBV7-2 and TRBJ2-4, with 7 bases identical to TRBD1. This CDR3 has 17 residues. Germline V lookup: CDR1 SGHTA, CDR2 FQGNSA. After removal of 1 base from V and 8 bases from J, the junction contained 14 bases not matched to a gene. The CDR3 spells CTSSLVDSEGARDIQYF. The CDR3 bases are TGTACCAGCAGCTTAGTCGACAGTGAGGGGGCGAGGGACATTCAGTACTTC.

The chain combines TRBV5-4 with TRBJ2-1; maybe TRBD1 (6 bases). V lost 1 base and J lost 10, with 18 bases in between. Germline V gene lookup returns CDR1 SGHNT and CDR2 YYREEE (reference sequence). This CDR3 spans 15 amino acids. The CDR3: CASSLPVGAPGEQFF. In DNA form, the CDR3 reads TGTGCCAGCAGCTTGCCTGTGGGGGCCCCGGGAGAGCAGTTCTTC.

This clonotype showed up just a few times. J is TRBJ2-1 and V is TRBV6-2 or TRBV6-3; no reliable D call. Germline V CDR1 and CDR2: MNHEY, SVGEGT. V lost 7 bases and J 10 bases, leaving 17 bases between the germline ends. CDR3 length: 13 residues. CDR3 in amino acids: CASTWAPSREQFF. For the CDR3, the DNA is TGTGCCAGCACTTGGGCCCCCAGCAGGGAGCAGTTCTTC.

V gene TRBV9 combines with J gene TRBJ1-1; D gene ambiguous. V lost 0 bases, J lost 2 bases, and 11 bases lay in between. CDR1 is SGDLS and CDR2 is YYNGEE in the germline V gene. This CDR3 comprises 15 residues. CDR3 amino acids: CASSVEGHTNTEAFF. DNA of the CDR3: TGTGCCAGCAGCGTAGAGGGTCACACCAACACTGAAGCTTTCTTT.